The rows below give T cell receptor beta chains drawn from one sample of a study of cytomegalovirus exposure and HLA in healthy donors. Libraries were prepared by immunoSEQ multiplex PCR; TCRdb keeps only in-frame clonotypes and omits some of them. The top ten hold roughly 6.1% of the sample, which has 100,000 to 150,000 clones, around 78% seen once. Specimen: PBMCs. These receptors all come from a middle-aged woman in good health and CMV-seronegative. CDR3s include the opening cysteine and the closing phenylalanine or tryptophan. A D gene is named only where the DNA matches it firmly. The listing skips clone size in some rows; elsewhere it reads once, few, many or a size class.

- TRBJ2-7 TRBV7-6 TRBD1 CASSLSQGAPEQYF TGTGCCAGCAGCTTATCACAGGGGGCGCCCGAGCAGTACTTC
- TRBJ2-1 TRBV15 - CATSRGTRDSLSEQFF TGTGCCACCAGCAGAGGTACGCGGGACAGTTTAAGTGAGCAGTTCTTC
- TRBJ2-7 TRBV7-4 TRBD2 CASSFGLAGSDSYEQYF TGTGCCAGCAGCTTTGGTCTAGCGGGGTCCGACTCCTACGAGCAGTACTTC
- TRBJ2-7 TRBV28 TRBD2 CASSGSGRGLYEQYF TGTGCCAGCAGTGGTAGCGGGAGAGGTCTTTACGAGCAGTACTTC
- TRBJ2-7 TRBV5-8 TRBD1 CASSLPGTGSYEQYF TGTGCCAGCAGCCTACCCGGGACAGGGTCCTACGAGCAGTACTTC
- TRBJ1-2 TRBV19 TRBD1 CASSPGTGSLRDYGYTF TGTGCCAGTAGTCCGGGGACAGGGTCCCTCCGGGACTATGGCTACACCTTC
- TRBJ1-1 TRBV7-9 TRBD1 CASSSLPGQGNTEAFF TGTGCCAGCAGCTCCCTCCCGGGACAGGGGAACACTGAAGCTTTCTTT
- TRBJ1-1 TRBV6-1 - CASSEGTLPGAEAFF TGTGCCAGCAGTGAAGGGACCCTCCCGGGGGCTGAAGCTTTCTTT
- TRBJ1-1 TRBV10-3 - CAISDFIFRGDTEAFF TGTGCCATCAGTGACTTCATTTTTCGGGGAGACACTGAAGCTTTCTTT
- TRBJ2-1 TRBV5-1 TRBD1 CASSLDPTGQGADEQFF TGCGCCAGCAGCTTGGACCCCACAGGACAGGGGGCCGATGAGCAGTTCTTC
- TRBJ2-2 TRBV9 - CASSATRNTGELFF TGTGCCAGCAGCGCGACTAGGAACACCGGGGAGCTGTTTTTT
- TRBJ2-7 TRBV11-2 TRBD1 CASSLLGTGSYEQYF TGTGCCAGCAGCTTATTGGGGACAGGCTCCTACGAGCAGTACTTC
- TRBJ2-1 TRBV7-9 - CASSIRTGNEQFF TGTGCCAGCAGCATAAGAACGGGTAATGAGCAGTTCTTC
- TRBJ2-1 TRBV7-9 - CASSPEVAYNEQFF TGTGCCAGCAGCCCCGAGGTGGCCTACAATGAGCAGTTCTTC
- TRBJ1-2 TRBV5-1 - CASSPADWVGGYTF TGCGCCAGCAGCCCCGCCGACTGGGTGGGTGGCTACACCTTC
- TRBJ2-1 TRBV19 TRBD1 CASSDRVVTKHDEQFF TGTGCCAGTAGCGACAGGGTTGTCACCAAACACGATGAGCAGTTCTTC
- TRBJ1-1 TRBV19 TRBD1 CASSPGTGTEAFF TGTGCCAGTAGTCCTGGGACAGGGACTGAAGCTTTCTTT
- TRBJ1-1 TRBV2 TRBD1 CASSTGTGPEAFF TGTGCCAGCAGTACCGGGACAGGGCCAGAAGCTTTCTTT
- TRBJ2-1 TRBV5-4 - CASSLSTIEQFF TGTGCCAGCAGCTTGTCGACAATTGAGCAGTTCTTC
- TRBJ2-3 TRBV6-1 TRBD2 CASSEQGLAGWTSSTDTQYF TGTGCCAGCAGTGAACAGGGACTAGCGGGCTGGACATCTAGCACAGATACGCAGTATTTT
- TRBJ2-1 TRBV7-2 - CASSSLALSYNEQFF TGTGCCAGCAGCTCTCTAGCGCTCTCCTACAATGAGCAGTTCTTC
- TRBJ1-5 TRBV5-8 TRBD1 CASSIGQGIGQPQHF TGTGCCAGCAGCATAGGACAGGGTATTGGCCAGCCCCAGCATTTT
- TRBJ2-4 TRBV5-8 - CASSLQMAKNSQYF TGTGCCAGCAGCCTCCAGATGGCCAAAAACAGTCAGTACTTC
- TRBJ1-5 TRBV7-2 - CASSLMIRNQPQHF TGTGCCAGCAGCTTAATGATCAGAAATCAGCCCCAGCATTTT
- TRBJ2-7 TRBV28 TRBD2 CASSPTSGRAKTYEQYF TGTGCCAGCAGTCCAACTAGCGGGAGGGCCAAGACCTACGAGCAGTACTTC
- TRBJ2-7 TRBV7-2 - CASSPYSTRSSDEQYF TGTGCCAGCAGCCCCTACTCGACGAGGTCCTCTGACGAGCAGTACTTC
- TRBJ1-2 TRBV5-1 - CASSFWGEDGYTF TGCGCCAGCAGCTTTTGGGGGGAGGATGGCTACACCTTC
once TRBJ1-2 TRBV28 TRBD1 CASATGSGYTF TGTGCCAGCGCGACAGGGAGCGGCTACACCTTC
- TRBJ2-1 TRBV19 - CASSEGGRERQFF TGTGCCAGTAGTGAAGGGGGGCGGGAGCGGCAGTTCTTC